The sequence of this T cell receptor beta chain was determined in a study of Ad26.COV2.S vaccination and SARS-CoV-2 variants. The CDR3 totals 18 residues. With V trimmed by 1 base and J by 0 bases, 7 bases remained unmatched. CDR1 MNHNS and CDR2 SASEGT come from the germline V gene. Clones were read by immunoSEQ multiplex PCR, and TCRdb kept only the in-frame ones, dropping some. The data show around 450,000 clones, around 91% seen once. Regarding treatment: over 15 received Ad26.COV2.S at low or high dose, single or two shots; about 5 received placebo; per-sample allocation not given. The study sampled participants on day 63 after the first vaccine or placebo injection. Vaccine was an Ad26 vector expressing Wuhan-strain SARS-CoV-2 spike.

The sequenced sample was peripheral blood, obtained in a trial of Ad26.COV2.S vaccine versus placebo. The genes are TRBV6-1 and TRBJ2-3; 10 nucleotides agree with TRBD1. The sequence came from a person between 18 and 65 years old who received the Ad26.COV2.S COVID-19 vaccine or a placebo. The CDR3 sequence: CASSEVFGGQGSTDTQYF. DNA for the CDR3: TGTGCCAGCAGTGAAGTGTTTGGGGGACAGGGGAGCACAGATACGCAGTATTTT.